This T cell receptor beta chain was captured in a study of T cell responses to AZD1222 COVID-19 vaccine. The CDR3 covers 15 residues. Germline lookup yields CDR1 LGHNA and CDR2 YSLEER. V gave up 4 bases and J gave up 5 bases; unmatched junction bases: 6. TCRdb's copy holds only in-frame clones and misses some; the assay was immunoSEQ multiplex PCR. The table includes roughly 120,000 clones, 70% to 90% detected once. Sequences were derived from peripheral blood, sampled on day 0 of MenACWY control vaccination. The source of this sequence is an adult in good health. The chain has TRBV4-3 and TRBJ1-5; 9 bases are shared with TRBD1. The CDR3 loop is CASSRERTGDQPQHF. CDR3 coding DNA: TGCGCCAGCAGCCGCGAACGGACAGGGGATCAGCCCCAGCATTTT.